This is a list of T cell receptor beta chains from one sample in a study of cytomegalovirus exposure and HLA in healthy donors. The repertoire was sequenced with immunoSEQ multiplex PCR; TCRdb's copy has only in-frame clones and lacks some. This repertoire comprises roughly 190,000 clones; its ten largest clones make up approximately 6.4%. Sequencing was performed on PBMCs. These receptors were collected from a man in his thirties or forties in good health and CMV-seronegative. The CDR3 runs from the conserved cysteine through the conserved F or W. Each record gives: V gene, J gene, D gene, CDR3 protein, CDR3 DNA. A D gene is named only where the DNA matches it firmly.

TRBV10-1,TRBJ2-7,TRBD1,CASSDHGTGTYEQYF,TGCGCCAGCAGTGACCACGGGACAGGGACCTACGAGCAGTACTTC
TRBV27,TRBJ1-5,NA,CASSLEGRGWEQPQHF,TGTGCCAGCAGTTTAGAGGGCAGGGGATGGGAGCAGCCCCAGCATTTT
TRBV30,TRBJ1-5,TRBD1,CAWSVSGTGNQPQHF,TGTGCCTGGAGTGTATCAGGGACAGGGAATCAGCCCCAGCATTTT
TRBV6-5,TRBJ2-5,NA,CASRGDTTETQYF,TGTGCCAGCAGGGGGGACACCACAGAGACCCAGTACTTC
TRBV11-2,TRBJ2-1,TRBD1,CASSRGFSDRGSNEQFF,TGTGCCAGCAGCCGAGGGTTCTCGGACAGGGGCAGCAATGAGCAGTTCTTC
TRBV2,TRBJ1-2,TRBD1,CASSQQGFSAGYTF,TGTGCCAGCAGTCAACAGGGGTTTTCGGCTGGCTACACCTTC
TRBV30,TRBJ2-2,TRBD2,CAWSHLAGGLTGELFF,TGTGCCTGGAGTCATCTAGCGGGGGGGCTCACCGGGGAGCTGTTTTTT
TRBV4-1,TRBJ2-7,TRBD2,CASSQDRTRFYEQYF,TGCGCCAGCAGCCAAGACAGGACTAGGTTCTACGAGCAGTACTTC
TRBV30,TRBJ2-1,TRBD2,CAWSVGLAGDEQFF,TGTGCCTGGAGTGTTGGCCTAGCGGGCGATGAGCAGTTCTTC
TRBV6-4,TRBJ2-3,NA,CASSDPYF,TGTGCCAGCAGTGACCCTTATTTT
TRBV15,TRBJ1-2,TRBD1,CATSRGDRDSYGYTF,TGTGCCACCAGCAGGGGGGACAGGGACTCCTATGGCTACACCTTC
TRBV6-1,TRBJ2-3,NA,CASSEGITGLDTQYF,TGTGCCAGCAGTGAAGGGATTACAGGGTTGGATACGCAGTATTTT
TRBV6-5,TRBJ2-5,TRBD1,CASSRTGRETQYF,TGTGCCAGCAGCCGGACAGGGAGGGAGACCCAGTACTTC
TRBV7-9,TRBJ2-7,TRBD1,CASSLVLTGGRYEQYF,TGTGCCAGCAGCTTAGTCCTGACAGGGGGGCGATACGAGCAGTACTTC
TRBV14,TRBJ2-3,TRBD1,CASSQEFRDSGTDTQYF,TGTGCCAGCAGCCAAGAGTTCCGGGACAGTGGCACAGATACGCAGTATTTT
TRBV14,TRBJ1-1,TRBD1,CASSLMGTGNTEAFF,TGTGCCAGCAGCCTTATGGGGACAGGGAACACTGAAGCTTTCTTT
TRBV7-9,TRBJ2-1,TRBD1,CASGRTPGQSYNEQFF,TGTGCCAGCGGCCGTACACCGGGACAGAGCTACAATGAGCAGTTCTTC
TRBV6-5,TRBJ2-2,TRBD1,CASRQGAFVGELFF,TGTGCCAGCCGCCAGGGGGCATTTGTCGGGGAGCTGTTTTTT
TRBV30,TRBJ2-7,TRBD1,CACQKAAFPRDRGYEQYF,TGTGCCTGCCAGAAAGCCGCTTTCCCCCGGGACAGGGGCTACGAGCAGTACTTC
TRBV5-1,TRBJ1-1,TRBD1,CASSTQDRERAFF,TGCGCCAGCAGCACCCAGGACAGGGAACGAGCTTTCTTT
TRBV27,TRBJ2-7,TRBD1,CASSLRDRLTNEQYF,TGTGCCAGCAGTCTCCGGGACAGGTTAACCAACGAGCAGTACTTC
TRBV6-1,TRBJ1-5,NA,CASSEMGHGNQPQHF,TGTGCCAGCAGTGAAATGGGGCACGGCAATCAGCCCCAGCATTTT